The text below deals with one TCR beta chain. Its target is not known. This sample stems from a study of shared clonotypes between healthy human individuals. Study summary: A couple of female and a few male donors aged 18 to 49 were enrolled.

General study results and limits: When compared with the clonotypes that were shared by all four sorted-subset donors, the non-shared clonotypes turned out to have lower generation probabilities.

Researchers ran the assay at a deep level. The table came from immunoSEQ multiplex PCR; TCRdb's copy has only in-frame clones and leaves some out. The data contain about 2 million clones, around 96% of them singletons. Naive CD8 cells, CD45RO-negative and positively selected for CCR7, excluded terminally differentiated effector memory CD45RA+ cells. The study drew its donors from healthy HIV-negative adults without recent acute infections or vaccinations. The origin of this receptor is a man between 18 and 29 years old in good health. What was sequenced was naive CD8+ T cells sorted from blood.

The CDR3 reads CASSIGTGDYNEQFF. In DNA, the CDR3 is TGTGCCAGCAGCATAGGGACAGGCGATTACAATGAGCAGTTCTTC. V usage is TRBV9 and J usage is TRBJ2-1; 8 nucleotides align to TRBD1. Germline values: CDR1 SGDLS, CDR2 YYNGEE. V lost 4 bases and J lost 4; bases outside the gene matches: 7. The CDR3 spans 15 residues.